Following are 22 T cell receptor beta chains from one sample sequenced in a study of cytomegalovirus exposure and HLA in healthy donors (dated by TCRdb to 2016 to 2017). Library preparation used the immunoSEQ multiplex PCR assay. For the multiplex PCR, a mixture combining 60 forward primers for TCR Vbeta segments and 13 reverse primers for TCR Jbeta segments was used. Imported from immuneACCESS, the table was reduced by TCRdb to in-frame sequences with V and J called. These copies leave out some clones; in studies compared against another copy, an unresolved V gene accounts for under half, and the cause of the remainder is not known. The sample profile shows over 100,000 clones; approximately 70% of them were found once. The top ten clones comprise approximately 5.4% of the sample. The sample comprised PBMCs. The receptors here all came from a woman between 70 and 85 years old in good health and CMV-seropositive.

This clone occurred a few times. The V gene is TRBV6-1, the J gene TRBJ2-7; 12 positions agree with TRBD1. V was pared by 0 bases and J by 2 bases, with 8 bases of the junction left unmatched. The CDR3 has 18 amino acids. Per the germline V gene, CDR1 is MNHNS and CDR2 is SASEGT. CDR3 sequence: CASSEALRDRGRTYEQYF. For the CDR3, the DNA is TGTGCCAGCAGTGAAGCGCTTAGGGACAGGGGGCGCACCTACGAGCAGTACTTC.

This clone occurred a few times. V and J are TRBV5-6 and TRBJ2-5; 10 positions match TRBD2. This CDR3 contains 18 residues. J gave up 5 bases and V 0 bases, and 13 bases lay outside the gene matches. The V gene's germline CDR1 is SGHDT and CDR2 YYEEEE. CDR3 DNA: TGTGCCAGCAGCTTGGGACTGCTAGCGGGGGCCTCCGGGGAGACCCAGTACTTC. This sequence encodes CASSLGLLAGASGETQYF.

The chain couples TRBV2 to TRBJ1-1; D call uncertain. V lost 8 bases to trimming and J lost 4 bases, with 8 bases between them. The germline V gene has CDR1 SNHLY and CDR2 FYNNEI. The CDR3 spans 11 residues. The CDR3 is CASLLGTEAFF. The CDR3 nucleotides are TGTGCCAGCCTTCTAGGCACTGAAGCTTTCTTT.

The table lists this clone with a few counts. The chain is built from TRBV7-6 and TRBJ2-7; the D gene is possibly TRBD1 (6 bases). Per germline, CDR1 SGHVS and CDR2 FNYEAQ. The CDR3 runs to 12 residues. V lost 5 bases and J lost 6, with 11 bases in between. CDR3 sequence: CASSPGHLEQYF. The CDR3, as DNA: TGTGCCAGCAGCCCGGGACACCTCGAGCAGTACTTC.

The V and J genes are TRBV6-6 and TRBJ1-5; no clear D. The V end was cut by 4 bases, the J end by 6 bases, with 16 bases between. This CDR3 contains 15 residues. Germline loops: CDR1 MNHNY, CDR2 SVGAGI (reference sequence). The CDR3 loop is CASSLLILGGQPQHF. CDR3 coding DNA: TGTGCCAGCAGTTTACTGATCCTCGGAGGTCAGCCCCAGCATTTT.

The chain links TRBV10-1 to TRBJ2-3, with 11 bases fitting TRBD2. V lost 9 bases and J lost 0; bases outside the gene matches: 11. The CDR3 length is 17 residues. Germline values: CDR1 WNHNN, CDR2 SYGVQD (reference sequence). For the CDR3, the DNA is TGCGCCAGTCCCCTAGCGGGGGGCGTCCCTAGCACAGATACGCAGTATTTT. Protein sequence: CASPLAGGVPSTDTQYF.

The gene calls are TRBV6-5 and TRBJ1-6; no definite D call. Germline CDR1 and CDR2: MNHEY and SVGAGI. The V end lost 0 bases, the J end lost 4 bases, and 10 bases lay between the germline ends. The CDR3 has 16 amino acids. The chain's CDR3 is CASSYSTAQYNSPLHF. The CDR3 region has the DNA TGTGCCAGCAGTTACTCCACAGCCCAATATAATTCACCCCTCCACTTT.

The V call is TRBV30, the J call TRBJ1-2; 8 bases are shared with TRBD1. The CDR3 is made up of 13 amino acids. V was clipped by 7 bases and J by 1 base; unmatched bases: 5. Germline loops: CDR1 GTSNPN, CDR2 SVGIG (reference sequence). The DNA for the CDR3 is TGTGCCTCTTCACAGGGGGTTAACTATGGCTACACCTTC. It codes for CASSQGVNYGYTF.

The chain has TRBV11-2 and TRBJ2-7; 11 bases are shared with TRBD1. CDR1 is SGHAT and CDR2 is FQNNGV in the germline V gene. The CDR3 has 15 amino acids. V dropped 5 bases and J dropped 2; count of bases not matched to a gene: 5. The CDR3 loop is CASSARDRGTYEQYF. CDR3 coding DNA: TGTGCCAGCAGCGCACGGGACAGGGGGACCTACGAGCAGTACTTC.

In its sample, this clone was seen a few times. This chain joins TRBV4-1 and TRBJ1-1, with D maybe TRBD1 (5 bases). There are 15 residues in the CDR3. Germline values: CDR1 MGHRA, CDR2 YSYEKL. The V end lost 3 bases, the J end lost 4 bases, and 15 bases lay between the germline ends. The CDR3 region has the DNA TGCGCCAGCAGCCAGCCCATTACAGGCGGCACTGAAGCTTTCTTT. This sequence encodes CASSQPITGGTEAFF.

The V and J genes are TRBV10-3 and TRBJ1-1; maybe TRBD1 (6 bases). In germline, CDR1 is ENHRY, CDR2 SYGVKD. The V end was cut by 2 bases, the J end by 3 bases, with 10 bases between. CDR3 length: 14 residues. This CDR3 reads CAISEAGEYTEAFF. Written as DNA, the CDR3 is TGTGCCATCAGTGAGGCAGGGGAATACACTGAAGCTTTCTTT.

The rearrangement links TRBV7-9 to TRBJ1-6; 7 bases match TRBD1. This CDR3 is 15 amino acids long. V lost 3 bases and J lost 5; bases outside the gene matches: 4. Germline V lookup: CDR1 SEHNR, CDR2 FQNEAQ (reference sequence). CDR3 in amino acids: CASSFGQVNNSPLHF. DNA for the CDR3: TGTGCCAGCAGCTTCGGACAGGTGAATAATTCACCCCTCCACTTT.

The J gene is TRBJ2-2, the V gene TRBV27; perhaps TRBD2 as D (7 bases). Germline V gene lookup returns CDR1 MNHEY and CDR2 SMNVEV (reference sequence). Trimming cost V 1 base and J 5 bases, with 14 bases left between them. CDR3 length equals 16 residues. CDR3 residues: CASSLYPGGGTGELFF. The DNA of the CDR3 is TGTGCCAGCAGTTTATACCCGGGGGGCGGAACCGGGGAGCTGTTTTTT.

This chain uses TRBV11-2 with TRBJ1-3; TRBD1 agrees at 12 bases. The V gene's germline CDR1 is SGHAT and CDR2 FQNNGV. The junction had 7 bases not matched to a gene; V was cut back by 5 bases and J by 8 bases. The CDR3 sequence is 15 residues long. The CDR3 protein is CASSRGTGGADTIYF. The CDR3 nucleotides are TGTGCCAGCAGCCGTGGGACAGGGGGCGCGGACACCATATATTTT.

This clone was detected only a few times. The gene calls are TRBV18 and TRBJ1-4, with a tentative D call TRBD1 (5 bases). This CDR3 comprises 15 residues. Germline values: CDR1 KGHSH, CDR2 LQKENI. The V and J ends lost 6 bases and 1 base respectively, with 12 bases between them. CDR3 DNA sequence: TGTGCCAGCTCTTTGAACGGGGGAACTAATGAAAAACTGTTTTTT. It encodes CASSLNGGTNEKLFF.

In this sample, this clone turned up a few times. This chain uses TRBV5-4 with TRBJ2-2; 9 nucleotides match TRBD2. The V gene's germline CDR1 is SGHNT and CDR2 YYREEE (reference sequence). V was clipped by 4 bases and J by 5 bases; unmatched bases: 9. The CDR3 loop spans 16 amino acids. Here the CDR3 reads CASSPGRGGITGELFF. The CDR3 nucleotides are TGTGCCAGCAGCCCGGGGCGGGGGGGCATTACCGGGGAGCTGTTTTTT.

CDR3 region: CASGGNEQYF. Written as DNA, the CDR3 is TGTGCCAGCGGTGGTAACGAGCAGTACTTC. The chain carries TRBV7-2 and TRBJ2-5; no clear D gene. Near its end, the DNA agrees better with TRBJ2-7, so the J call may be wrong. CDR1 and CDR2 (germline): SGHTA, FQGNSA. The CDR3 contains 10 residues.

This rearrangement joins TRBV6-5 to TRBJ1-1; D unclear. The CDR3 is made up of 15 amino acids. V lost 5 bases to trimming and J lost 5 bases, with 18 bases between them. The germline V gene has CDR1 MNHEY and CDR2 SVGAGI. The CDR3 protein is CASSRRAGVDTEAFF. The CDR3 DNA reads TGTGCCAGCAGTAGGCGCGCCGGGGTGGATACTGAAGCTTTCTTT.

The chain employs TRBV7-2 and TRBJ2-3, with 11 bases fitting TRBD2. J lost 1 base, V lost 2 bases, and 5 bases had no gene match. The CDR3 has 17 amino acids. The germline V gene encodes CDR1 SGHTA and CDR2 FQGNSA. CDR3 bases: TGTGCCAGCAGCTTACTTAGCGGGGGGGCCGGCACAGATACGCAGTATTTT. It yields the protein CASSLLSGGAGTDTQYF.

V is TRBV11-2 and J is TRBJ2-7; D is unclear. The CDR3 has 11 amino acids. Germline V gene lookup returns CDR1 SGHAT and CDR2 FQNNGV. With 8 bases removed from V and 0 bases from J, the gap between germline ends came to 5 bases. This CDR3 is CASEYSYEQYF. Here the CDR3 DNA reads TGTGCCAGCGAGTACTCCTACGAGCAGTACTTC.

This clone was picked up a small number of times. The chain combines TRBV30 with TRBJ1-6; D is unresolved. V was pared by 2 bases and J by 8 bases, with 10 bases between. CDR3 length equals 13 residues. Germline V gene lookup returns CDR1 GTSNPN and CDR2 SVGIG (reference sequence). The CDR3 is CAWSLGEHSPLHF. As DNA, the CDR3 is TGTGCCTGGAGTCTCGGGGAACATTCACCCCTCCACTTT. Variable domain in full (rest from reference TRBV30 and TRBJ1-6): SQTIHQWPATLVQPVGSPLSLECTVEGTSNPNLYWYRQAAGRGLQLLFYSVGIGQISSEVPQNLSASRPQDRQFILSSKKLLLSDSGFYLCAWSLGEHSPLHFGNGTRLTVT.

The chain carries TRBV6-5 and TRBJ1-1; D not certain. This CDR3 region has 14 residues. Germline V gives CDR1 MNHEY, CDR2 SVGAGI. V lost 2 bases to trimming and J lost 2 bases, with 9 bases between them. The DNA for the CDR3 is TGTGCCAGCAGTTACAGGGAGGGAAACACTGAAGCTTTCTTT. This codes for CASSYREGNTEAFF.